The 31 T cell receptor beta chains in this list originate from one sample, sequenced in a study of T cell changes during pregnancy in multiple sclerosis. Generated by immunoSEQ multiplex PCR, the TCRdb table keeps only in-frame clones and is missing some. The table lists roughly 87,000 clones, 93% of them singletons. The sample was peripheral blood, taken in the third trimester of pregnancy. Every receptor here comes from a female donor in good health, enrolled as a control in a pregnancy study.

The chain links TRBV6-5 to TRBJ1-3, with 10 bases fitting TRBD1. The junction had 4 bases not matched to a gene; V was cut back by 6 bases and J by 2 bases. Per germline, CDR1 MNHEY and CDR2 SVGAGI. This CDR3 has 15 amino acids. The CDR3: CASSPGTGAGNTIYF. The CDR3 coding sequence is TGTGCCAGCAGCCCCGGGACAGGGGCTGGAAACACCATATATTTT.

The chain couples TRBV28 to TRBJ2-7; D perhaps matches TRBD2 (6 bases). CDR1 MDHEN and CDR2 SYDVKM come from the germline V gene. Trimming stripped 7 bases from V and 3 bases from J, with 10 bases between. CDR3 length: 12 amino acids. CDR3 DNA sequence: TGTGCCAGCACTAGCGCCCGCTACGAGCAGTACTTC. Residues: CASTSARYEQYF.

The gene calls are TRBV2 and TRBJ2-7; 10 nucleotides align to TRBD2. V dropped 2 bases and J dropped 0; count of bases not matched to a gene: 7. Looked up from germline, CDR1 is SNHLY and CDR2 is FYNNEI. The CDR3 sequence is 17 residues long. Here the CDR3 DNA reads TGTGCCAGCAGTGAATGGCTAGCGGGAGCGGGCTCCTACGAGCAGTACTTC. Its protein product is CASSEWLAGAGSYEQYF. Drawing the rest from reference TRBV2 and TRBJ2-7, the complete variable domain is EPEVTQTPSHQVTQMGQEVILRCVPISNHLYFYWYRQILGQKVEFLVSFYNNEISEKSEIFDDQFSVERPDGSNFTLKIRSTKLEDSAMYFCASSEWLAGAGSYEQYFGPGTRLTVT.

As DNA, the CDR3 is TGTGCCAGCAGTGAAGGAGGAAGCAACTATGGCTACACCTTC. The encoded protein is CASSEGGSNYGYTF. V is TRBV2 and J is TRBJ1-2; D unresolved. Germline V gene lookup returns CDR1 SNHLY and CDR2 FYNNEI. Trimming took off 1 base at V and 2 bases at J, with 8 bases between the two ends. The CDR3 is made up of 14 amino acids. The complete variable domain, with remaining parts taken from reference TRBV2 and TRBJ1-2, reads EPEVTQTPSHQVTQMGQEVILRCVPISNHLYFYWYRQILGQKVEFLVSFYNNEISEKSEIFDDQFSVERPDGSNFTLKIRSTKLEDSAMYFCASSEGGSNYGYTFGSGTRLTVV.

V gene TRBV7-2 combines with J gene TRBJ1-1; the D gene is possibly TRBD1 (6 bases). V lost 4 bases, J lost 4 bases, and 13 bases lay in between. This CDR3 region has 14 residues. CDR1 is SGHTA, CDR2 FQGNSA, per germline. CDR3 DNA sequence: TGTGCCAGCAGCTCGACAGGTTTGTCCACTGAAGCTTTCTTT. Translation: CASSSTGLSTEAFF.

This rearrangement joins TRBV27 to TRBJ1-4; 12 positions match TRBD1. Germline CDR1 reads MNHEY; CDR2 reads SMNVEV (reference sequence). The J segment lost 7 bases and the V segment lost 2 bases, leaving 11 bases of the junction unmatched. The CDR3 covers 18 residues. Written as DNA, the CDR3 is TGTGCCAGCAGTTTAGGGACAGGGGGCTTACCGGGAGGTGAAAAACTGTTTTTT. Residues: CASSLGTGGLPGGEKLFF.

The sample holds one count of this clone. CDR3 DNA: TGTGCCAGTAGTGAGGACAGGGGGCTCAATCAGCCCCAGCATTTT. It is translated as CASSEDRGLNQPQHF. The chain combines TRBV19 with TRBJ1-5; TRBD1 agrees at 11 bases. J gave up 3 bases and V 5 bases, and 3 bases lay outside the gene matches. Germline assignment: CDR1 LNHDA and CDR2 SQIVND (reference sequence). The CDR3 length is 15 residues.

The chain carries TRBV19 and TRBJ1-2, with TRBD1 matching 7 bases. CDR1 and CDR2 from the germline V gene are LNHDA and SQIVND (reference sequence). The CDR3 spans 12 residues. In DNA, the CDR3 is TGTGCTACTGGACAGGATAACTATGGCTACACCTTC. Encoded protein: CATGQDNYGYTF.

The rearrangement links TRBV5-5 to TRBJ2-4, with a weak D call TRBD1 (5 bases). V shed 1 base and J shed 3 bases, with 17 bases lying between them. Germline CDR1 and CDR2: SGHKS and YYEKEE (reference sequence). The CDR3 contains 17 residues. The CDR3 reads CASSLIVTGFVKNIQYF. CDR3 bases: TGTGCCAGCAGCTTGATAGTCACAGGCTTTGTCAAAAACATTCAGTACTTC.

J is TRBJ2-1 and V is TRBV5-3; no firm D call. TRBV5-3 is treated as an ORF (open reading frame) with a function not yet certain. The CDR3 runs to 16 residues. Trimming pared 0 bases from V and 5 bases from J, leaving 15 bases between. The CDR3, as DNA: TGTGCCAGAAGCTTGGCCTTGGGCCACCCTAACAATGAGCAGTTCTTC. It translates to CARSLALGHPNNEQFF.

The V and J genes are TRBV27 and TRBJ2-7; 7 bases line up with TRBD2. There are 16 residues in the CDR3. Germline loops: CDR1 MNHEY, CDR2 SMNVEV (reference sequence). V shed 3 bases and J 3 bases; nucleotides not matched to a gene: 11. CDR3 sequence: CASSFVGRVVGYEQYF. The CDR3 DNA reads TGTGCCAGCAGTTTTGTGGGGAGGGTTGTTGGCTACGAGCAGTACTTC.

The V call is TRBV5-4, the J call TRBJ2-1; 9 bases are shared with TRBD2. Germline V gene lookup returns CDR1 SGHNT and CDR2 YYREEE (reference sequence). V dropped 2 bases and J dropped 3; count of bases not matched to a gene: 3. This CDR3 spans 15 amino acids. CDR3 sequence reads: CASSFGTSIYNEQFF. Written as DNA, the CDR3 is TGTGCCAGCAGCTTTGGGACTAGCATCTACAATGAGCAGTTCTTC.

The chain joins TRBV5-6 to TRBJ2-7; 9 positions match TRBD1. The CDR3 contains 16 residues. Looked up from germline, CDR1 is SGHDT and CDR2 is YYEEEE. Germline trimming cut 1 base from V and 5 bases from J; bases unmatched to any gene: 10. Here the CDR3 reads CASSLTGQGGVNEQYF. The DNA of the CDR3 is TGTGCCAGCAGCTTGACGGGACAGGGTGGTGTAAACGAGCAGTACTTC. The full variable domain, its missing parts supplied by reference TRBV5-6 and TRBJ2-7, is DAGVTQSPTHLIKTRGQQVTLRCSPKSGHDTVSWYQQALGQGPQFIFQYYEEEERQRGNFPDRFSGHQFPNYSSELNVNALLLGDSALYLCASSLTGQGGVNEQYFGPGTRLTVT.

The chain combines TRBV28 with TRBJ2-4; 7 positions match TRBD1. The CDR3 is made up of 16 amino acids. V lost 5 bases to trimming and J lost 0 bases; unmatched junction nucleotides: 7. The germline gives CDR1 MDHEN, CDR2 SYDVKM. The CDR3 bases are TGTGCCAGCAGTCAAAACAGGGGCCTAGCCAAAAACATTCAGTACTTC. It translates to CASSQNRGLAKNIQYF.

The CDR3 DNA follows: TGTGCCAGTAGTATTAATCGGGGGAACTACTACGAGCAGTACTTC. It is translated as CASSINRGNYYEQYF. The J gene is TRBJ2-7, the V gene TRBV19; TRBD2 is a possible D gene (6 bases). CDR3 length: 15 amino acids. Trimming took 3 bases from V and 3 from J, leaving 15 bases between them. Germline values: CDR1 LNHDA, CDR2 SQIVND (reference sequence).

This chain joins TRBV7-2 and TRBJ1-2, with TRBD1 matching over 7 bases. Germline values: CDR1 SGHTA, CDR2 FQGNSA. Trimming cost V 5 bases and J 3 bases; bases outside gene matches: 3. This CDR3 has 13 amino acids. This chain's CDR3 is CASSDGTDYGYTF. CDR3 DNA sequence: TGTGCCAGCAGCGACGGGACAGACTATGGCTACACCTTC.

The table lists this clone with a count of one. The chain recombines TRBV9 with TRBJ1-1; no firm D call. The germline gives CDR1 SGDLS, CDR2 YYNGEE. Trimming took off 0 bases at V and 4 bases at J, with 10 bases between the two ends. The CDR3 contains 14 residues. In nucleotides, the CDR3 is TGTGCCAGCAGCGTAGCGCCCGGGGTCACTGAAGCTTTCTTT. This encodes CASSVAPGVTEAFF.

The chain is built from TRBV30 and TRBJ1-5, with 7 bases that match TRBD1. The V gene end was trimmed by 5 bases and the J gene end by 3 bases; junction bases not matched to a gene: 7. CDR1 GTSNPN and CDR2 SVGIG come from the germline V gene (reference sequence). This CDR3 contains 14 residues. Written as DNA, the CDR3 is TGTGCCTGGCATAACGGACAGGTCAATCAGCCCCAGCATTTT. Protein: CAWHNGQVNQPQHF.

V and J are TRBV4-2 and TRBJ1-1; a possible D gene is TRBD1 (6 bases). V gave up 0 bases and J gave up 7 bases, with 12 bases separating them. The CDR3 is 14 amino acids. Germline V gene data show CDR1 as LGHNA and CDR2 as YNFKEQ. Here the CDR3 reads CASSQDRGGFEAFF. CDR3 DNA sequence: TGTGCCAGCAGCCAAGATAGGGGGGGCTTTGAAGCTTTCTTT.

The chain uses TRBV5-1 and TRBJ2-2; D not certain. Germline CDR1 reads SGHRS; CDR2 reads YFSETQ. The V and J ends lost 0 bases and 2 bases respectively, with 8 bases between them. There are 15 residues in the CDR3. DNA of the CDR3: TGCGCCAGCAGCTTGGTGGCGGTTAACACCGGGGAGCTGTTTTTT. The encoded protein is CASSLVAVNTGELFF.

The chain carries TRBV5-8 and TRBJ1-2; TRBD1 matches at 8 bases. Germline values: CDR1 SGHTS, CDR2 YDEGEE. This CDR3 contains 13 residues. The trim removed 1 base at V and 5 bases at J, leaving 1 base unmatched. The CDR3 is CASSLRQGYGYTF. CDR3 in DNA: TGTGCCAGCAGCTTGCGACAGGGGTATGGCTACACCTTC.

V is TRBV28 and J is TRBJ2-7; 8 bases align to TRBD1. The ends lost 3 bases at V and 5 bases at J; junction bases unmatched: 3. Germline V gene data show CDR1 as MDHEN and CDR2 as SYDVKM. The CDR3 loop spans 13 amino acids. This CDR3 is CASSFKDRDEQYF. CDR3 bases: TGTGCCAGCAGTTTCAAGGACAGGGACGAGCAGTACTTC.

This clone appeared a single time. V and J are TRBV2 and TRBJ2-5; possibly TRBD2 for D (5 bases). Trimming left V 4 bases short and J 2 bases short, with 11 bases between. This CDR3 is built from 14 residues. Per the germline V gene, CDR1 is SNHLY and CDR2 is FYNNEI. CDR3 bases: TGTGCCAGCAGTGTCCTAGCAGAGCAAGAGACCCAGTACTTC. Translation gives CASSVLAEQETQYF.

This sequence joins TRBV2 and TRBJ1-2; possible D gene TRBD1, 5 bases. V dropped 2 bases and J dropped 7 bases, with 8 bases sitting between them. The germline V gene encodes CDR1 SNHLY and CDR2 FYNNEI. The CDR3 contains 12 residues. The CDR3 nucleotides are TGTGCCAGCAGTGAACAGGGCCCTGGCTACACCTTC. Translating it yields CASSEQGPGYTF.

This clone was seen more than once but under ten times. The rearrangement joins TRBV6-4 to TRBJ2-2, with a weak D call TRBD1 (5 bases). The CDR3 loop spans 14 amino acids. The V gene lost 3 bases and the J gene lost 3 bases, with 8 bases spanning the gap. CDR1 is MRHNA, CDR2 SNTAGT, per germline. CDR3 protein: CASSERGDTGELFF. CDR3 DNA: TGTGCCAGCAGTGAAAGGGGTGACACCGGGGAGCTGTTTTTT.

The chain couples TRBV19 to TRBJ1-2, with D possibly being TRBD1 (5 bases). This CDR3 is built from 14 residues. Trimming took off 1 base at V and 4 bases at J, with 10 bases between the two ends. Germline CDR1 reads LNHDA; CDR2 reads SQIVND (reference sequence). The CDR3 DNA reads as TGTGCCAGTAGTATAGTGGGGCTCCTCTATGGCTACACCTTC. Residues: CASSIVGLLYGYTF.

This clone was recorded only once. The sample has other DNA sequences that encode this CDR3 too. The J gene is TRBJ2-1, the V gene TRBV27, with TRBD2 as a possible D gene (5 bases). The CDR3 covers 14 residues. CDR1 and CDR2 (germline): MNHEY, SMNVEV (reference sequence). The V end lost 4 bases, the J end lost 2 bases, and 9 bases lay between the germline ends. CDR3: CASSSSGAYNEQFF. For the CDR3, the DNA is TGTGCCAGCAGTTCCAGCGGAGCCTACAATGAGCAGTTCTTC.

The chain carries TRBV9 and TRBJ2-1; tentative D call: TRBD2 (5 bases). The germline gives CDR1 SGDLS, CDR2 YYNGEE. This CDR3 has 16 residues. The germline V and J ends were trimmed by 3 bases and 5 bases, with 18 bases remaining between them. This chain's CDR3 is CASSAPRERVDNEQFF. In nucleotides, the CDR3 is TGTGCCAGCAGCGCCCCACGTGAGAGGGTTGACAATGAGCAGTTCTTC.

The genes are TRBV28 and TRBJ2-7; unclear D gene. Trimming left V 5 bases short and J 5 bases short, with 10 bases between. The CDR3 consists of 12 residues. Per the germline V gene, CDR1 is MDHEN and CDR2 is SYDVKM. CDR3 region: CASSDDKNEQYF. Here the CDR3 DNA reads TGTGCCAGCAGTGACGACAAAAACGAGCAGTACTTC.

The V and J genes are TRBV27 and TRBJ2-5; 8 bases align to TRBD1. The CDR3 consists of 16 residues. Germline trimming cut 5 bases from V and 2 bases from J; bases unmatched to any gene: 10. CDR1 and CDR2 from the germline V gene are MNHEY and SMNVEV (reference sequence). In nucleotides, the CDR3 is TGTGCCAGCAGTCATCAACAGGGGGGCCCTCAAGAGACCCAGTACTTC. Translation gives CASSHQQGGPQETQYF.

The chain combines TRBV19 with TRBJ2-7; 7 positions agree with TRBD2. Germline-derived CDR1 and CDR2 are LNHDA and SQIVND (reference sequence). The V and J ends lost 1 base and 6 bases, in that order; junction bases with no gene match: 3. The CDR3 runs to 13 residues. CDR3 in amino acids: CASSIGGGFEQYF. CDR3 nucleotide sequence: TGTGCCAGTAGTATAGGGGGAGGGTTCGAGCAGTACTTC.